These 14 T cell receptor beta chains share one sample of origin, sequenced in a study of T cells after posttransplantation cyclophosphamide listed by TCRdb under 2016. The library was built by means of the immunoSEQ multiplex PCR assay. TCRdb provides this immuneACCESS table in a form limited to in-frame rearrangements. Some clones are lacking; in checked studies, under half of them reflect an unresolved V gene, and why the rest are absent is not known. Across this sample there are some 66,000 clones, with around 93% seen only once. Clones ranked in the top ten supply 2.5% to 3% of the sample. Material: PBMCs. These receptor sequences come from a woman aged 25-40 years in good health and a related stem cell transplant donor.

V usage is TRBV19 and J usage is TRBJ2-1; the D gene is possibly TRBD2 (5 bases). Germline CDR1 and CDR2: LNHDA and SQIVND (reference sequence). The V gene lost 6 bases and the J gene lost 10 bases, with 16 bases spanning the gap. There are 13 residues in the CDR3. Here the CDR3 reads CASSPSGLREQFF. The CDR3, as DNA: TGTGCCAGTAGCCCCAGCGGACTCAGGGAGCAGTTCTTC. Using reference TRBV19 and TRBJ2-1 for the parts outside the CDR3, the full variable domain is DGGITQSPKYLFRKEGQNVTLSCEQNLNHDAMYWYRQDPGQGLRLIYYSQIVNDFQKGDIAEGYSVSREKKESFPLTVTSAQKNPTAFYLCASSPSGLREQFFGPGTRLTVL.

V gene TRBV5-1 combines with J gene TRBJ1-1; no clear D. The CDR3 has 14 amino acids. Germline V gives CDR1 SGHRS, CDR2 YFSETQ. V was clipped by 6 bases and J by 0 bases, with 12 bases between them. The CDR3 sequence: CASNAWQMNTEAFF. CDR3 in DNA: TGCGCCAGCAATGCATGGCAGATGAACACTGAAGCTTTCTTT.

DNA of the CDR3: TGTGCCAGCAGCTTGGGCGGGACGGTCCAAGAGACCCAGTACTTC. Protein sequence: CASSLGGTVQETQYF. The chain uses TRBV5-8 and TRBJ2-5, with D possibly being TRBD2 (6 bases). Germline V gene data show CDR1 as SGHTS and CDR2 as YDEGEE. This CDR3 region has 15 residues. V lost 0 bases, J lost 1 base, and 10 bases lay in between.

The chain recombines TRBV5-4 with TRBJ1-1, with D unresolved. The CDR3 runs to 18 residues. Germline assignment: CDR1 SGHNT and CDR2 YYREEE (reference sequence). V was trimmed by 4 bases and J by 4 bases, leaving 26 bases between them. The CDR3, as DNA: TGTGCCAGCAGCCCTGCGGGGAGGGTGGTTTATCGAGGCACTGAAGCTTTCTTT. Translating it yields CASSPAGRVVYRGTEAFF.

The V call is TRBV6-1, the J call TRBJ2-7; D remains unclear. Between the trimmed V and J ends, which lost 2 bases and 3 bases, there was a span of 14 bases. The CDR3 spans 15 residues. CDR1 is MNHNS, CDR2 SASEGT, per germline. CDR3 DNA: TGTGCCAGCAGTGAACAAGGGTACATCTTCTACGAGCAGTACTTC. Translated, it gives CASSEQGYIFYEQYF.

The chain uses TRBV6-5 and TRBJ1-4; possibly TRBD1 for D (5 bases). The CDR3 runs to 15 residues. With 6 bases removed from V and 7 bases from J, the gap between germline ends came to 18 bases. Germline V gene data show CDR1 as MNHEY and CDR2 as SVGAGI. The CDR3 DNA follows: TGTGCCAGCAGACCCGGGACTCGACTGAGTGAAAAACTGTTTTTT. It codes for CASRPGTRLSEKLFF.

Turning to this clone: The junction differs from germline at one of its ends, possibly a read error. The chain couples TRBV2 to TRBJ2-3; 9 bases align to TRBD2. The CDR3 has 15 amino acids. Germline V lookup: CDR1 SNHLY, CDR2 FYNNEI. CDR3 sequence: CASSQGGTSRDTQYF. The CDR3 DNA is TGTGCCAGCAGCCAAGGGGGGACTAGCAGAGATACGCAGTATTTT. Combining the CDR3 with reference TRBV2 and TRBJ2-3 gives the whole variable domain EPEVTQTPSHQVTQMGQEVILRCVPISNHLYFYWYRQILGQKVEFLVSFYNNEISEKSEIFDDQFSVERPDGSNFTLKIRSTKLEDSAMYFCASSQGGTSRDTQYFGPGTRLTVL.

This chain joins TRBV11-2 and TRBJ1-1, with TRBD1 identical over 7 bases. The germline V gene encodes CDR1 SGHAT and CDR2 FQNNGV. The CDR3 consists of 16 residues. The V and J ends lost 8 bases and 1 base, in that order; junction bases with no gene match: 13. The CDR3 nucleotides read TGTGCCAGCGGATACAGGGGAACCTTTTCGAACACTGAAGCTTTCTTT. The encoded protein is CASGYRGTFSNTEAFF.

J is TRBJ2-5 and V is TRBV7-2; no reliable D call. CDR1 and CDR2 (germline): SGHTA, FQGNSA. The CDR3 totals 13 residues. The V end was cut by 4 bases, the J end by 5 bases, with 11 bases between. The CDR3 bases are TGTGCCAGCAGCTCCCCCGGACGGGAGACCCAGTACTTC. This translates into CASSSPGRETQYF.

The chain has TRBV6-5 and TRBJ1-5; D uncertain. Trimming took off 6 bases at V and 1 base at J, with 10 bases between the two ends. The germline V gene encodes CDR1 MNHEY and CDR2 SVGAGI. The CDR3 spans 14 residues. CDR3 protein: CASSRVSSNQPQHF. Here the CDR3 DNA reads TGTGCCAGCAGCCGGGTTTCGAGCAATCAGCCCCAGCATTTT.

The chain is built from TRBV11-2 and TRBJ2-3; tentative D call: TRBD1 (6 bases). The germline CDR1 and CDR2 sequences are SGHAT and FQNNGV. CDR3 length: 15 residues. The V end lost 5 bases, the J end lost 6 bases, and 18 bases lay between the germline ends. DNA for the CDR3: TGTGCCAGCAGCCCGCCTAGGGGGAATTTCGATACGCAGTATTTT. This sequence encodes CASSPPRGNFDTQYF.

The CDR3 loop is CASSVADRGMTEAFF. The CDR3 region has the DNA TGTGCCAGCAGTGTAGCGGACAGGGGGATGACTGAAGCTTTCTTT. The gene calls are TRBV2 and TRBJ1-1, with 10 bases matching TRBD1. Unmatched junction bases numbered 7, after V lost 4 bases and J lost 5 bases. Germline V gene data show CDR1 as SNHLY and CDR2 as FYNNEI. CDR3 length: 15 residues.

This chain links TRBV7-2 with TRBJ2-5; D is unresolved. The V and J ends lost 7 bases and 2 bases respectively, with 8 bases between them. This CDR3 has 12 residues. CDR1 and CDR2 from the germline V gene are SGHTA and FQGNSA. The CDR3 sequence: CASTVQQETQYF. The CDR3 nucleotides are TGTGCCAGCACGGTCCAGCAAGAGACCCAGTACTTC.

The rearrangement links TRBV7-2 to TRBJ2-1; tentative D call: TRBD1 (5 bases). In germline, CDR1 is SGHTA, CDR2 FQGNSA. V lost 2 bases, J lost 5 bases, and 10 bases lay in between. The CDR3 length is 14 residues. The chain's CDR3 is CASSLLGPNNEQFF. The CDR3 bases are TGTGCCAGCAGCTTATTGGGGCCTAACAATGAGCAGTTCTTC. Drawing the rest from reference TRBV7-2 and TRBJ2-1, the complete variable domain is GAGVSQSPSNKVTEKGKDVELRCDPISGHTALYWYRQSLGQGLEFLIYFQGNSAPDKSGLPSDRFSAERTGGSVSTLTIQRTQQEDSAVYLCASSLLGPNNEQFFGPGTRLTVL.